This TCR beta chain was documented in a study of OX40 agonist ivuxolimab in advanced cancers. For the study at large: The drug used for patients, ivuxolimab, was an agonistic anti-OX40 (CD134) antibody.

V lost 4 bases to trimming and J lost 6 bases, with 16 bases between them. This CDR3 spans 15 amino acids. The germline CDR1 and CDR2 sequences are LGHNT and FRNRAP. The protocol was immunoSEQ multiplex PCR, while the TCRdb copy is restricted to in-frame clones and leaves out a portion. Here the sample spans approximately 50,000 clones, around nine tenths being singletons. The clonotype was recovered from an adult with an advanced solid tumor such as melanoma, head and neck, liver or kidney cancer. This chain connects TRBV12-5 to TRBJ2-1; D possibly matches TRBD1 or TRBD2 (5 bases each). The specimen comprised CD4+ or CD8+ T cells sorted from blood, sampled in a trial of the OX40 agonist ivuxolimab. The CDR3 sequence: CASGWGIGVVNEQFF. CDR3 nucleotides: TGTGCTAGTGGTTGGGGGATTGGGGTGGTCAATGAGCAGTTCTTC.